The 6 T cell receptor beta chains below all came from one sample that was sequenced in a study of T cell responses to AZD1222 COVID-19 vaccine. TCRdb's table, derived via immunoSEQ multiplex PCR, lists solely in-frame clones and lacks some. This table has about 170,000 clones, 87% appearing once. This material consisted of peripheral blood, taken 28 days after the second AZD1222 dose. These receptor sequences come from an adult who received the AZD1222 COVID-19 vaccine.

The rearrangement uses TRBV4-1 and TRBJ2-7; 7 bases match TRBD1. Germline assignment: CDR1 MGHRA and CDR2 YSYEKL. Trimming at V came to 2 bases and at J to 2 bases, leaving 9 bases not matched to a gene. The CDR3 has 16 residues. The CDR3 region is CASSQRPTGTPYEQYF. DNA for the CDR3: TGCGCCAGCAGCCAAAGACCGACAGGGACCCCCTACGAGCAGTACTTC.

This chain's CDR3 is CASSRDMGNSPLHF. Here the CDR3 DNA reads TGCGCCAGCAGCCGCGACATGGGCAATTCACCCCTCCACTTT. V is TRBV5-1 and J is TRBJ1-6; D is ambiguous. V lost 4 bases, J lost 7 bases, and 12 bases lay in between. The CDR3 has 14 residues. Germline-derived CDR1 and CDR2 are SGHRS and YFSETQ. Full variable domain (rest looked up from reference TRBV5-1 and TRBJ1-6): KAGVTQTPRYLIKTRGQQVTLSCSPISGHRSVSWYQQTPGQGLQFLFEYFSETQRNKGNFPGRFSGRQFSNSRSEMNVSTLELGDSALYLCASSRDMGNSPLHFGNGTRLTVT.

This chain uses TRBV5-5 with TRBJ2-5, with D hard to call. Germline-derived CDR1 and CDR2 are SGHKS and YYEKEE (reference sequence). The CDR3 has 12 amino acids. V lost 1 base, J lost 3 bases, and 4 bases lay in between. The CDR3 region has the DNA TGTGCCAGCAGCTTGCGAGAAGAGACCCAGTACTTC. This translates into CASSLREETQYF.

This chain uses TRBV2 with TRBJ2-7, with 10 bases lining up with TRBD1. Per the germline V gene, CDR1 is SNHLY and CDR2 is FYNNEI. There are 15 residues in the CDR3. V was pared by 7 bases and J by 3 bases, with 9 bases of the junction left unmatched. Written as DNA, the CDR3 is TGTGCCAGCATATATTACCGGGACAGGGGCTACGAGCAGTACTTC. Translation gives CASIYYRDRGYEQYF.

The rearrangement joins TRBV14 to TRBJ1-2; no definite D call. In germline, CDR1 is SGHDN, CDR2 FVKESK. The CDR3 has 13 amino acids. The germline V and J ends were trimmed by 3 bases and 8 bases, with 13 bases remaining between them. This CDR3 reads CASSHLRTGGYTF. The CDR3 region has the DNA TGTGCCAGCAGCCACCTGCGGACGGGCGGCTACACCTTC.

The rearrangement joins TRBV19 to TRBJ2-1; the D gene is possibly TRBD2 (5 bases). The CDR3 is 12 amino acids. Germline CDR1 is LNHDA and CDR2 is SQIVND (reference sequence). The ends were cut back, 6 bases at V and 8 bases at J, with 11 bases in the middle. The CDR3 sequence is CASRLEGYEQFF. Here the CDR3 DNA reads TGTGCCAGTAGACTCGAGGGATATGAGCAGTTCTTC.